Listed below are T cell receptor beta chains from one sample, sequenced in a study of OX40 agonist ivuxolimab in advanced cancers. The protocol was immunoSEQ multiplex PCR, while the TCRdb copy is restricted to in-frame clones and leaves out a portion. The sample has about 79,000 clones, 91% seen once. The source material was CD4+ or CD8+ T cells sorted from blood, sampled in a trial of the OX40 agonist ivuxolimab. The receptors derive from an adult with an advanced solid tumor such as melanoma, head and neck, liver or kidney cancer. Both conserved end residues are part of each CDR3. The D gene is left open where the match is weak. Clone size is shown for a subset of rows, as once, few, many or a class of expanded clone.

clone_size d_call j_call v_call cdr3_nt cdr3_aa
NA TRBD2 TRBJ2-1 TRBV18 TGTGCCAGCTCACCAGCGACTAGCGGGGGCTACAATGAGCAGTTCTTC CASSPATSGGYNEQFF
NA TRBD1 TRBJ2-7 TRBV5-4 TGTGCCAGCAGCTTGGGGGGACAGCAGGGCGAGCAGTACTTC CASSLGGQQGEQYF
NA NA TRBJ1-4 TRBV6-5 TGTGCCAGCACCCCGCGGGGAGCGGGGGAAAAACTGTTTTTT CASTPRGAGEKLFF
NA TRBD2 TRBJ2-1 TRBV2 TGTGCCAGGGGGACTAGCGGGAGAACTTACAATGAGCAGTTCTTC CARGTSGRTYNEQFF
NA NA TRBJ2-7 TRBV27 TGTGCCAGCAGTTTTTCGGTAGGGGGCTACGAGCAGTACTTC CASSFSVGGYEQYF
NA TRBD2 TRBJ2-7 TRBV18 TGTGCCAGCTCACCAAGGGCCGGCGGGATAGCGGGTCACCACGAGCAGTACTTC CASSPRAGGIAGHHEQYF
NA TRBD1 TRBJ2-7 TRBV19 TGTGCCAGTAAACACCGGACAGGACGGGTCCACGAGCAGTACTTC CASKHRTGRVHEQYF
NA NA TRBJ2-1 TRBV11-2 TGTGCCAGCAAGACTATCTCTCTCTTGGACGGAGGGAATGAGCAGTTCTTC CASKTISLLDGGNEQFF
few TRBD2 TRBJ2-5 TRBV13 TGTGCCAGCAGCCCTAACGAGGCTAGCGGACAAGAGACCCAGTACTTC CASSPNEASGQETQYF
NA NA TRBJ1-2 TRBV11-3 TGTGCCAGCAGCTGGGACGCCTGCGTCTATGGCTACACCTTC CASSWDACVYGYTF
NA NA TRBJ1-4 TRBV29-1 TGCAGCGTTCGGGCAGGGGAGGGAACTAATGAAAAACTGTTTTTT CSVRAGEGTNEKLFF
NA NA TRBJ1-5 TRBV28 TGTGCCAGCAGTTTCGACAGGTCCAATCAGCCCCAGCATTTT CASSFDRSNQPQHF
NA NA TRBJ1-1 TRBV7-9 TGTGCCAGCAGCTTAGACCAGGGTTGGAGCACTGAAGCTTTCTTT CASSLDQGWSTEAFF
NA TRBD2 TRBJ2-2 TRBV19 TGTGCCAGTACCCCGTCGGGCGGGAGGGCCCTCACAACCGGGGAGCTGTTTTTT CASTPSGGRALTTGELFF
few TRBD1 TRBJ2-3 TRBV5-1 TGCGCCAGCAGCTTGGGTCAGGGGGCCACAGATACGCAGTATTTT CASSLGQGATDTQYF
NA TRBD1 TRBJ2-7 TRBV10-1 TGCGCCAGCAGTGACTTACAGACAGGGGATTGGGACGAGCAGTACTTC CASSDLQTGDWDEQYF
NA TRBD1 TRBJ2-1 TRBV7-8 TGTGCCAGCAGCGGACCGGGACAGGGTCGCAATGAGCAGTTCTTC CASSGPGQGRNEQFF
few TRBD1 TRBJ1-2 TRBV28 TGTGCCAGCAGACAGGGGGCGCTTGGCTACACCTTC CASRQGALGYTF
NA TRBD1 TRBJ2-1 TRBV6-1 TGTGCCGGCCGAAGACAGGGTGTCGACAATGAGCAGTTCTTC CAGRRQGVDNEQFF
NA NA TRBJ1-3 TRBV10-3 TGTGCCATCAGTGAGTCGGAGTGGGGCTTCTCTGGAAACACCATATATTTT CAISESEWGFSGNTIYF
NA NA TRBJ1-2 TRBV28 TGTGCCAGCAGCACTCCGGTGGGGGGCTACACCTTC CASSTPVGGYTF
NA NA TRBJ1-4 TRBV6-5 TGTGCCAGCAGTCATGGCCGGGGGGATTATGAAAAACTGTTTTTT CASSHGRGDYEKLFF
NA TRBD2 TRBJ2-3 TRBV7-3 TGTGCCAGCAGCCGGGGACTAGCGGGGCTGCGGTCCACAGATACGCAGTATTTT CASSRGLAGLRSTDTQYF
NA NA TRBJ1-2 TRBV6-1 TGTGCCAGCACGACACCCGGCTACACCTTC CASTTPGYTF
NA NA TRBJ1-1 TRBV19 TGTGCCAGTAGCGATGGGGGCATGGACACTGAAGCTTTCTTT CASSDGGMDTEAFF
NA NA TRBJ2-7 TRBV5-1 TGCGCCAGCAGCTCCGGGACACCCGGCGAGCAGTACTTC CASSSGTPGEQYF
NA NA TRBJ1-5 TRBV27 TGTGCCAGCAGTTTATCCCGGCGGACGGATAGCAATCAGCCCCAGCATTTT CASSLSRRTDSNQPQHF
NA NA TRBJ1-5 TRBV2 TGTGCCAGCAATGGGCAGTACAATCAGCCCCAGCATTTT CASNGQYNQPQHF
NA NA TRBJ1-1 TRBV9 TGTGCCAGCAGCCCCCGGACAGACGCTGAAGCTTTCTTT CASSPRTDAEAFF
NA NA TRBJ2-5 TRBV28 TGTGCCAGCAGTTTTGAGGGTACAAAGACCCAGTACTTC CASSFEGTKTQYF
NA TRBD2 TRBJ2-7 TRBV5-1 TGCGCCAGCAGCGAGACTAGCGGGAGGTTTAACGAGCAGTACTTC CASSETSGRFNEQYF
NA NA TRBJ2-7 TRBV2 TGTGCCAGCAGCGCCGTTGGGACAATCTACGAGCAGTACTTC CASSAVGTIYEQYF
few TRBD1 TRBJ1-1 TRBV28 TGTGCCAGCAGTTTCAGGGACAGGTTTAACACTGAAGCTTTCTTT CASSFRDRFNTEAFF
NA TRBD2 TRBJ2-7 TRBV11-2 TGTGCCAGCAGCTTAGATCTGGCGGGGGGCGAACGCGGGCAGTACTTC CASSLDLAGGERGQYF
once TRBD1 TRBJ1-3 TRBV10-3 TGTGCCACGGGAATGGGACAGCTCGGAAACACCATATATTTT CATGMGQLGNTIYF
NA NA TRBJ2-7 TRBV18 TGTGCCAGCTCACCAGGTCAGGGGACCTACGAGCAGTACTTC CASSPGQGTYEQYF
NA NA TRBJ1-5 TRBV19 TGTGCCAGTCGCCGGGTCAGCGCGAATCAGCCCCAGCATTTT CASRRVSANQPQHF
NA NA TRBJ1-5 TRBV2 TGTGCCAGCAGTGAACAGGGGCTGGGCAATCAGCCCCAGCATTTT CASSEQGLGNQPQHF
NA NA TRBJ2-3 TRBV19 TGTGCCAGTAGTACATCTGGGAGAGGACAAGATACGCAGTATTTT CASSTSGRGQDTQYF
NA TRBD2 TRBJ2-7 TRBV19 TGTGCCAGTAAAGAGGGACTAGCCCACGAGCAGTACTTC CASKEGLAHEQYF
NA TRBD2 TRBJ2-1 TRBV7-9 TGTGCCAGCAGCTTAACGACTAGCGGCTCCTACAATGAGCAGTTCTTC CASSLTTSGSYNEQFF
NA NA TRBJ2-2 TRBV10-3 TGTGCCATCAGTGAGTCGATCGGGGCCGGGGAGCTGTTTTTT CAISESIGAGELFF
NA TRBD1 TRBJ1-5 TRBV30 TGTGCCTGGAGTGAGACAGGGGGCGAGCCCCAGCATTTT CAWSETGGEPQHF
NA NA TRBJ2-3 TRBV11-3 TGTGCCAGCAGCTCTAAAAGCACAGATACGCAGTATTTT CASSSKSTDTQYF
NA TRBD1 TRBJ1-2 TRBV5-1 TGCGCCAGCAGCCCGCGGACAGGGGCTAACTATGGCTACACCTTC CASSPRTGANYGYTF
NA NA TRBJ1-2 TRBV11-2 TGTGCCAGCAGCACCGATACAAAGAACTATGGCTACACCTTC CASSTDTKNYGYTF
NA TRBD2 TRBJ2-1 TRBV18 TGTGCCAGCTCACCCGGGACTAGCGCTTACAATGAGCAGTTCTTC CASSPGTSAYNEQFF
NA NA TRBJ1-2 TRBV7-9 TGTGCCAGCAGCTTAGCGGGACGGGCCGGCTACACCTTC CASSLAGRAGYTF
NA NA TRBJ2-7 TRBV5-4 TGTGCCAGCACCACGGGGGCCTCCTACGAGCAGTACTTC CASTTGASYEQYF
NA TRBD1 TRBJ1-2 TRBV7-8 TGTGCCAGCAGCTTAGTGGGTCCAGGGGGTATCTCCGGCTACACCTTC CASSLVGPGGISGYTF
NA NA TRBJ1-1 TRBV28 TGTGCCAGCAGTTTGATTTGGGGGGCGGACACTGAAGCTTTCTTT CASSLIWGADTEAFF
NA NA TRBJ2-1 TRBV10-1 TGCGCCAGCAGCAACCTTAGGGAGCAGTTCTTC CASSNLREQFF
NA NA TRBJ1-1 TRBV5-1 TGCGCCAGCAGCCAGGGACAAGCTGTCAACACTGAAGCTTTCTTT CASSQGQAVNTEAFF
NA NA TRBJ2-5 TRBV18 TGTGCCAGCTCAGCCAAAGAGACCCAGTACTTC CASSAKETQYF
once NA TRBJ1-1 TRBV18 TGTGCCAGCTCACCCTGGCGGGACACTGAAGCTTTCTTT CASSPWRDTEAFF
NA TRBD1 TRBJ1-3 TRBV7-9 TGTGCCAGCAGCGCAGGGACAGGGTCGACCATATATTTT CASSAGTGSTIYF
once NA TRBJ2-3 TRBV6-6 TGTGCCAGCAGTTGGCAGGCGGATACGCAGTATTTT CASSWQADTQYF